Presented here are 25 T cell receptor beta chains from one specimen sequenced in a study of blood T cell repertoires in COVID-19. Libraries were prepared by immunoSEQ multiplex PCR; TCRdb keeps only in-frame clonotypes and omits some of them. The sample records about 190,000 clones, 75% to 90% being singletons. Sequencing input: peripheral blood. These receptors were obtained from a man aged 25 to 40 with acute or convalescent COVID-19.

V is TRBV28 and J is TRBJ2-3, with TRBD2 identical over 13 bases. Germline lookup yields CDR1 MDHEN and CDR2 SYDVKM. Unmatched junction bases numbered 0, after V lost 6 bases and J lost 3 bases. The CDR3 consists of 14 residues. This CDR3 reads CASRTSGRTDTQYF. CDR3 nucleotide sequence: TGTGCCAGCAGGACTAGCGGGAGGACAGATACGCAGTATTTT. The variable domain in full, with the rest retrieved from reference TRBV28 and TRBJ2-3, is DVKVTQSSRYLVKRTGEKVFLECVQDMDHENMFWYRQDPGLGLRLIYFSYDVKMKEKGDIPEGYSVSREKKERFSLILESASTNQTSMYLCASRTSGRTDTQYFGPGTRLTVL.

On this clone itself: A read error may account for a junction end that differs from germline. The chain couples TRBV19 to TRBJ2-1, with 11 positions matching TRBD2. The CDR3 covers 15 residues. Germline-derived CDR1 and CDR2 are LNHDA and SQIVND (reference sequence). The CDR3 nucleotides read TGTGCCAGTAGAATAGCGGGAGGGCCGGGTAATGAGCAGTTCTTC. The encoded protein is CASRIAGGPGNEQFF. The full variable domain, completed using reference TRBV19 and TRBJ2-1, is DGGITQSPKYLFRKEGQNVTLSCEQNLNHDAMYWYRQDPGQGLRLIYYSQIVNDFQKGDIAEGYSVSREKKESFPLTVTSAQKNPTAFYLCASRIAGGPGNEQFFGPGTRLTVL.

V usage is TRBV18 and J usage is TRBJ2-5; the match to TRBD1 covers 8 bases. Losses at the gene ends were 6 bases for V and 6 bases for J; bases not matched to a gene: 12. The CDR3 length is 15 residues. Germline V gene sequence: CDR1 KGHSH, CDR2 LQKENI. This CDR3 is CASSRPDRGIQTQYF. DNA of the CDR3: TGTGCCAGCTCTCGCCCCGACAGGGGTATACAGACCCAGTACTTC.

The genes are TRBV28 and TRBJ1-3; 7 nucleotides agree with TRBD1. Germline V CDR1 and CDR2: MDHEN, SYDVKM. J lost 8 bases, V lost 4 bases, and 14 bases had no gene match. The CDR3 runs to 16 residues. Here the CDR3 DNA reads TGTGCCAGCAGTTCGTCGGACAGGTACCCACGACACACCATATATTTT. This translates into CASSSSDRYPRHTIYF.

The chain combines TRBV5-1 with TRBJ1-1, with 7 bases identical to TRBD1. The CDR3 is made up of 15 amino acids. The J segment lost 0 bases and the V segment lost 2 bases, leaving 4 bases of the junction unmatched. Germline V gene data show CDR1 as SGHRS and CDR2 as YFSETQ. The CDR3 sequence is CASSLTGALNTEAFF. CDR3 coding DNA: TGCGCCAGCAGCTTAACAGGGGCGCTGAACACTGAAGCTTTCTTT.

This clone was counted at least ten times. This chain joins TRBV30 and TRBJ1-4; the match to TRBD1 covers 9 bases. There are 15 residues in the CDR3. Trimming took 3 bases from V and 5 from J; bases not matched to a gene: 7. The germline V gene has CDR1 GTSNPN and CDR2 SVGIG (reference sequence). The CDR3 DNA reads TGTGCCTGGAGCGCTAAAGGGACAGGGAATGAAAAACTGTTTTTT. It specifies CAWSAKGTGNEKLFF.

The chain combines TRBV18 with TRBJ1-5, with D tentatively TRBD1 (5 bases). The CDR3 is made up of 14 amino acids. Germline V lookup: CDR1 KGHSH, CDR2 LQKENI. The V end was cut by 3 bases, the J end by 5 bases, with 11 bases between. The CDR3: CASSPTDTYQPQHF. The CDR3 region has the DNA TGTGCCAGCTCACCTACGGACACCTATCAGCCCCAGCATTTT.

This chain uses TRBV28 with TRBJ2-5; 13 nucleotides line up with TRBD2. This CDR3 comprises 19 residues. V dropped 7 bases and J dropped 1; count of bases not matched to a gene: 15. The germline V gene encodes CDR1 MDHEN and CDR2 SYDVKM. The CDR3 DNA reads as TGTGCCAGCAAACCGGTTGAACTAGCGGGAGGGCCGGTCCAAGAGACCCAGTACTTC. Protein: CASKPVELAGGPVQETQYF.

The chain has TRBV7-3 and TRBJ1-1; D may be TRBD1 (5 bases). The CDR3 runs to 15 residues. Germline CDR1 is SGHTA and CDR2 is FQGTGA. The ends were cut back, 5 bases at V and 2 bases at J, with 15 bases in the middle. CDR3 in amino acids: CASSLGGAGNTEAFF. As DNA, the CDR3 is TGTGCCAGCAGCCTGGGTGGGGCCGGAAACACTGAAGCTTTCTTT.

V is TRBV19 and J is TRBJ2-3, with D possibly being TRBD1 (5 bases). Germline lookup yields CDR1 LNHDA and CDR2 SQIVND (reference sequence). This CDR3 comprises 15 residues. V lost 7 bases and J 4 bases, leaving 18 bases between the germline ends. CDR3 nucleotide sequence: TGTGCCAGTAAGGGGTCCATGAGCTACGCAGATACGCAGTATTTT. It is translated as CASKGSMSYADTQYF.

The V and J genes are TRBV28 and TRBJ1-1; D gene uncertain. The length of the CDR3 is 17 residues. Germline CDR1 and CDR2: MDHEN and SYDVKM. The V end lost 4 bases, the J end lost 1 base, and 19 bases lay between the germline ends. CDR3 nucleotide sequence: TGTGCCAGCAGTTCAACCCTTCGGGGTTTTCGGAACACTGAAGCTTTCTTT. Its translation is CASSSTLRGFRNTEAFF.

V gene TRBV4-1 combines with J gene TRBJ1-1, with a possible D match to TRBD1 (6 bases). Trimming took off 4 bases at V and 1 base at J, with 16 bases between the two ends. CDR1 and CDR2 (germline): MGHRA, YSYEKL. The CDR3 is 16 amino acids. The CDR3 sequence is CASSRTYGTPNTEAFF. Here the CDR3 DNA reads TGCGCCAGCAGCCGGACGTACGGGACACCGAACACTGAAGCTTTCTTT.

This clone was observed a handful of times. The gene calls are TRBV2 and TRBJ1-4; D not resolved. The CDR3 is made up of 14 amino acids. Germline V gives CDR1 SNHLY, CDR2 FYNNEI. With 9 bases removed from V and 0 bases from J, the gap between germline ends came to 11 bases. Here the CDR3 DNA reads TGTGCCAGTCAACGAACAACAACTAATGAAAAACTGTTTTTT. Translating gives CASQRTTTNEKLFF.

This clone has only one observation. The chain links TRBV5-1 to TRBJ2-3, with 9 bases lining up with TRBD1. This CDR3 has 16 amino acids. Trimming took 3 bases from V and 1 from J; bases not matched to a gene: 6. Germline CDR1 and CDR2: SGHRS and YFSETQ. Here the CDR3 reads CASSYRGRWGTDTQYF. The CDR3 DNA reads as TGCGCCAGCAGCTACAGGGGGCGATGGGGCACAGATACGCAGTATTTT.

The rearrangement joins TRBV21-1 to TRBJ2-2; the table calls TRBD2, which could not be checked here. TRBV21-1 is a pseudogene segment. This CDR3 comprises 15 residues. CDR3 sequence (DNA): TGTGCCAGCAGCGCGGGCAGCGAGAAGACCGGGGAGCTGTTTTTT. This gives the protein CASSAGSEKTGELFF.

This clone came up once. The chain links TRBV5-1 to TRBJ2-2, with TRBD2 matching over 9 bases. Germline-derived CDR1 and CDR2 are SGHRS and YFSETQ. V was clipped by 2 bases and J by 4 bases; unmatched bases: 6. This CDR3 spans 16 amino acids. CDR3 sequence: CASSFFSGGGTGELFF. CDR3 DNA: TGCGCCAGCAGCTTTTTTAGCGGGGGAGGCACCGGGGAGCTGTTTTTT.

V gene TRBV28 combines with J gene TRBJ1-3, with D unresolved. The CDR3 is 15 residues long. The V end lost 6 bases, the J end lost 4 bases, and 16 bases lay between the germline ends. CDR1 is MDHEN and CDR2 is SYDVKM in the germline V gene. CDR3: CASSLRGGQGNTIYF. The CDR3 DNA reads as TGTGCCAGCAGCCTCCGGGGAGGCCAAGGAAACACCATATATTTT.

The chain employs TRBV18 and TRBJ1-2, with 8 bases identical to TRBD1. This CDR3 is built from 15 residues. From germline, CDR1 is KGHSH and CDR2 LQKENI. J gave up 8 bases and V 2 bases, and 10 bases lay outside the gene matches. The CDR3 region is CASSPARTGLEGYTF. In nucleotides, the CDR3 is TGTGCCAGCTCACCAGCTCGGACAGGGTTGGAAGGCTACACCTTC.

The CDR3 region is CASSLASSETGELFF. Here the CDR3 DNA reads TGCGCCAGCAGCTTGGCCAGCTCGGAGACCGGGGAGCTGTTTTTT. The chain carries TRBV5-1 and TRBJ2-2; no clear D gene. The germline V and J ends were trimmed by 0 bases and 5 bases, with 11 bases remaining between them. Germline-derived CDR1 and CDR2 are SGHRS and YFSETQ. The CDR3 is made up of 15 amino acids.

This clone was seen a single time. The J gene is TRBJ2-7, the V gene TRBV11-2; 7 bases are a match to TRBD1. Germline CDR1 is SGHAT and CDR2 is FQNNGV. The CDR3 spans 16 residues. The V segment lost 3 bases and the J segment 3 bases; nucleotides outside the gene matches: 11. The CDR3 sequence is CASSFSLGQQYYEQYF. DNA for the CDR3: TGTGCCAGCAGCTTTTCTTTGGGACAGCAGTACTACGAGCAGTACTTC.

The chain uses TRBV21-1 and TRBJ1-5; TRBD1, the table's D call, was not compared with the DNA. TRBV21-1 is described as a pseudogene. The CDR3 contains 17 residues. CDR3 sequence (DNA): TGTGCCAGCAGCAAAATTGTTGGACAGGGGTTCGATCAGCCCCAGCATTTT. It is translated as CASSKIVGQGFDQPQHF.

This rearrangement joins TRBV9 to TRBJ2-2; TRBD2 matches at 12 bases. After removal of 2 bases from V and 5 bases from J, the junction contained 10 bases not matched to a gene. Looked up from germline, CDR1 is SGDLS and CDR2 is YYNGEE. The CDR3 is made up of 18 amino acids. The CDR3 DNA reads TGTGCCAGCAGCGTTTGGCCAGGACTAGCGGGGCGAACCGGGGAGCTGTTTTTT. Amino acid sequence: CASSVWPGLAGRTGELFF.

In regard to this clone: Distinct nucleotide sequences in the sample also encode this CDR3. CDR3 DNA: TGTGCCAGCAGTTTACCTCCACTGTGGGGCAACACTGAAGCTTTCTTT. It is translated as CASSLPPLWGNTEAFF. The genes are TRBV28 and TRBJ1-1; possible D gene TRBD1, 5 bases. The germline gives CDR1 MDHEN, CDR2 SYDVKM. V was trimmed by 2 bases and J by 2 bases, leaving 15 bases between them. The CDR3 spans 16 residues.

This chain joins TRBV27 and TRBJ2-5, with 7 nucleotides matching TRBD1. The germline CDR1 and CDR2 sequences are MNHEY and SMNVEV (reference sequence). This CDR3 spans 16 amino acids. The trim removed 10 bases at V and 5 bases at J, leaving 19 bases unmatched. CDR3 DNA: TGTGCCACCAAGAACTCTTTGGGGACAGAGAGGGAGACCCAGTACTTC. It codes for CATKNSLGTERETQYF.

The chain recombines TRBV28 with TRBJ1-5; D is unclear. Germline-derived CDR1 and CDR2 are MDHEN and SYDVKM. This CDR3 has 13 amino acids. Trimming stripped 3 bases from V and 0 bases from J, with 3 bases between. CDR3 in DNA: TGTGCCAGCAGTTTGGCTAGCAATCAGCCCCAGCATTTT. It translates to CASSLASNQPQHF.